The 25 T cell receptor beta chains below come from one sample, sequenced in a study of OX40 agonist ivuxolimab in advanced cancers. The repertoire was sequenced with immunoSEQ multiplex PCR; TCRdb's copy has only in-frame clones and lacks some. The table records some 30,000 clones, more than 80% of them present only once. The specimen was CD4+ or CD8+ T cells sorted from blood, collected in a trial of the OX40 agonist ivuxolimab. These TCRs come from an adult with an advanced solid tumor such as melanoma, head and neck, liver or kidney cancer.

In this sample, this clone is medium-sized (0.01 to 0.1%). The rearrangement uses TRBV28 and TRBJ1-5, with D uncertain. CDR3 size: 15 residues. V shed 5 bases and J shed 5 bases, with 16 bases lying between them. Germline V gives CDR1 MDHEN, CDR2 SYDVKM. For the CDR3, the DNA is TGTGCCAGCAGTCGGACCCCGTCGCAATATCAGCCCCAGCATTTT. The encoded protein is CASSRTPSQYQPQHF.

The chain links TRBV19 to TRBJ2-7; no definite D call. This CDR3 comprises 14 residues. Germline CDR1 LNHDA, CDR2 SQIVND (reference sequence). V shed 3 bases and J shed 5 bases, with 14 bases lying between them. The CDR3: CASSIRSGWNEQYF. CDR3 DNA sequence: TGTGCCAGTAGTATCCGTTCAGGTTGGAACGAGCAGTACTTC. The full variable domain, its missing parts supplied by reference TRBV19 and TRBJ2-7, is DGGITQSPKYLFRKEGQNVTLSCEQNLNHDAMYWYRQDPGQGLRLIYYSQIVNDFQKGDIAEGYSVSREKKESFPLTVTSAQKNPTAFYLCASSIRSGWNEQYFGPGTRLTVT.

This rearrangement joins TRBV7-2 to TRBJ2-7; D may be TRBD1 or TRBD2 (5 bases each). The CDR3 sequence is 15 residues long. Germline loops: CDR1 SGHTA, CDR2 FQGNSA. V was pared by 5 bases and J by 5 bases, with 19 bases between. The CDR3 protein is CASSRAWDVSNEQYF. CDR3 nucleotides: TGTGCCAGCAGCCGGGCCTGGGACGTCTCTAACGAGCAGTACTTC.

J is TRBJ2-1 and V is TRBV29-1; no clear D gene. The CDR3 length is 12 residues. CDR1 is SQVTM, CDR2 ANQGSEA, per germline. Trimming shortened V by 3 bases and J by 6 bases, and 9 bases separated the two germline ends. The CDR3 spells CSVEARGNEQFF. CDR3 sequence (DNA): TGCAGCGTTGAGGCTAGAGGCAATGAGCAGTTCTTC.

The rearrangement joins TRBV4-2 to TRBJ2-5; TRBD2 might be the D (6 bases). Germline lookup yields CDR1 LGHNA and CDR2 YNFKEQ. The CDR3 is 15 amino acids. The V and J ends lost 1 base and 5 bases respectively, with 14 bases between them. CDR3 DNA sequence: TGTGCCAGCAGCCAAGTTGGCGGGGTAGGGGAGACCCAGTACTTC. Its protein is CASSQVGGVGETQYF.

The chain links TRBV5-5 to TRBJ1-2, with D maybe TRBD1 (5 bases). This CDR3 is 13 amino acids long. V was pared by 4 bases and J by 2 bases, with 9 bases between. From germline, CDR1 is SGHKS and CDR2 YYEKEE (reference sequence). CDR3: CASSRDANYGYTF. DNA for the CDR3: TGTGCCAGCAGCAGGGACGCGAACTATGGCTACACCTTC.

V gene TRBV28 combines with J gene TRBJ1-2; D gene uncertain. V gave up 5 bases and J gave up 5 bases, with 12 bases separating them. CDR3 length equals 13 residues. Per the germline V gene, CDR1 is MDHEN and CDR2 is SYDVKM. CDR3 coding DNA: TGTGCCAGCAGTAGGACGGCAAGTTATGGCTACACCTTC. Its protein is CASSRTASYGYTF.

V and J are TRBV4-2 and TRBJ2-1; 11 bases are a match to TRBD1. Germline lookup yields CDR1 LGHNA and CDR2 YNFKEQ. The CDR3 spans 15 residues. With V trimmed by 4 bases and J by 6 bases, 5 bases remained unmatched. Here the CDR3 DNA reads TGTGCCAGCAGCCGCGGCGGGACAGGGGGCAATGAGCAGTTCTTC. As protein: CASSRGGTGGNEQFF.

V is TRBV15 and J is TRBJ2-5; maybe TRBD2 (6 bases). TRBJ2-7 matches the DNA end more closely, so the J call is doubtful. Germline CDR1 LNHNV, CDR2 YYDKDF (reference sequence). There are 16 residues in the CDR3. CDR3 protein: CATSRARSSVTDEQYF. In nucleotides, the CDR3 is TGTGCCACCAGCAGAGCCCGGTCTAGCGTTACTGACGAGCAGTACTTC.

V is TRBV28 and J is TRBJ2-3, with D tentatively TRBD2 (7 bases). The CDR3 extends over 13 amino acids. Germline V gene sequence: CDR1 MDHEN, CDR2 SYDVKM. V was trimmed by 7 bases and J by 4 bases, leaving 12 bases between them. CDR3 protein: CASNFGGPDTQYF. DNA of the CDR3: TGTGCCAGCAATTTCGGGGGGCCAGATACGCAGTATTTT.

This chain joins TRBV7-2 and TRBJ2-5, with TRBD2 identical over 9 bases. Losses at the gene ends were 5 bases for V and 2 bases for J; bases not matched to a gene: 6. In germline, CDR1 is SGHTA, CDR2 FQGNSA. CDR3 length equals 15 residues. The CDR3 sequence is CASSLQTSGQETQYF. Written as DNA, the CDR3 is TGTGCCAGCAGCCTCCAGACTAGCGGTCAAGAGACCCAGTACTTC. Full variable domain (rest looked up from reference TRBV7-2 and TRBJ2-5): GAGVSQSPSNKVTEKGKDVELRCDPISGHTALYWYRQSLGQGLEFLIYFQGNSAPDKSGLPSDRFSAERTGGSVSTLTIQRTQQEDSAVYLCASSLQTSGQETQYFGPGTRLLVL.

The chain links TRBV7-2 to TRBJ2-1, with TRBD2 identical over 8 bases. CDR3 size: 16 residues. CDR1 and CDR2 from the germline V gene are SGHTA and FQGNSA. The V gene end was trimmed by 5 bases and the J gene end by 2 bases; junction bases not matched to a gene: 8. As DNA, the CDR3 is TGTGCCAGCAGCCGAAGACTAGCGACTACCTACAATGAGCAGTTCTTC. It is translated as CASSRRLATTYNEQFF.

The chain is built from TRBV30 and TRBJ1-3, with 8 positions matching TRBD1. V lost 3 bases to trimming and J lost 0 bases; unmatched junction nucleotides: 7. Germline CDR1 and CDR2: GTSNPN and SVGIG (reference sequence). The CDR3 contains 16 residues. DNA of the CDR3: TGTGCCTGGAGGGACAGGGCCCGAGTCTCTGGAAACACCATATATTTT. Amino acid sequence: CAWRDRARVSGNTIYF.

V usage is TRBV5-1 and J usage is TRBJ1-2; TRBD1 matches 12 bases. The CDR3 loop spans 14 amino acids. From germline, CDR1 is SGHRS and CDR2 YFSETQ. V dropped 3 bases and J dropped 7; count of bases not matched to a gene: 4. As DNA, the CDR3 is TGCGCCAGCAGCTCGGGACAGGGGGCGGTTGGCTACACCTTC. It translates to CASSSGQGAVGYTF.

The genes are TRBV19 and TRBJ1-5; 7 positions match TRBD1. The V segment lost 5 bases and the J segment 11 bases; nucleotides outside the gene matches: 6. Germline CDR1 and CDR2: LNHDA and SQIVND (reference sequence). This CDR3 contains 12 residues. DNA for the CDR3: TGTGCCAGTAGTCTCCGACAGGGTACCCAGCATTTT. Protein product: CASSLRQGTQHF.

A single count supports this clone. The chain combines TRBV7-3 with TRBJ2-7; TRBD2 might be the D (5 bases). Germline V gene lookup returns CDR1 SGHTA and CDR2 FQGTGA. With 1 base removed from V and 2 bases from J, the gap between germline ends came to 12 bases. The CDR3 covers 15 residues. This CDR3 reads CASSLNGGGPYEQYF. For the CDR3, the DNA is TGTGCCAGCAGCTTAAACGGCGGAGGTCCCTACGAGCAGTACTTC. The whole variable domain, remainder taken from reference TRBV7-3 and TRBJ2-7, is GAGVSQTPSNKVTEKGKYVELRCDPISGHTALYWYRQSLGQGPEFLIYFQGTGAADDSGLPNDRFFAVRPEGSVSTLKIQRTERGDSAVYLCASSLNGGGPYEQYFGPGTRLTVT.

The chain joins TRBV7-8 to TRBJ2-7; D is unresolved. Germline CDR1 is SGHVS and CDR2 is FQNEAQ. The CDR3 sequence is 14 residues long. With 3 bases removed from V and 3 bases from J, the gap between germline ends came to 12 bases. The CDR3 here is CASSLEQVSYEQYF. The DNA of the CDR3 is TGTGCCAGCAGCTTGGAGCAGGTGAGCTACGAGCAGTACTTC.

In this sample, this clone turned up a few times. V gene TRBV2 combines with J gene TRBJ1-5; TRBD1 might be the D (5 bases). V dropped 4 bases and J dropped 4 bases, with 11 bases sitting between them. The CDR3 has 14 residues. Per germline, CDR1 SNHLY and CDR2 FYNNEI. The CDR3 nucleotides read TGTGCCAGCAGTGGAGGGGCGGGGAATCAGCCCCAGCATTTT. Translation gives CASSGGAGNQPQHF.

The J gene is TRBJ2-1, the V gene TRBV11-3; 8 positions match TRBD2. The CDR3 has 16 residues. J gave up 7 bases and V 0 bases, and 8 bases lay outside the gene matches. Germline-derived CDR1 and CDR2 are SGHNT and YENEEA. Here the CDR3 reads CASSLEAGGWKNEQFF. In DNA, the CDR3 is TGTGCCAGCAGCTTAGAGGCGGGAGGTTGGAAGAATGAGCAGTTCTTC.

This clone occurred once. This chain uses TRBV28 with TRBJ2-2; D gene uncertain. In germline, CDR1 is MDHEN, CDR2 SYDVKM. The CDR3 covers 12 residues. Trimming stripped 1 base from V and 3 bases from J, with 0 bases between. CDR3 sequence (DNA): TGTGCCAGCAGTTTATACACCGGGGAGCTGTTTTTT. This gives the protein CASSLYTGELFF.

The genes are TRBV2 and TRBJ2-7; TRBD1 agrees at 10 bases. Germline assignment: CDR1 SNHLY and CDR2 FYNNEI. The CDR3 runs 12 residues. V was clipped by 8 bases and J by 5 bases; unmatched bases: 3. The CDR3 reads CASRDRGHEQYF. In DNA, the CDR3 is TGTGCCAGCCGGGACAGGGGCCACGAGCAGTACTTC.

Only one count was recorded for this clone. This sequence joins TRBV10-1 and TRBJ2-7; 8 bases line up with TRBD1. J lost 2 bases, V lost 0 bases, and 0 bases had no gene match. This CDR3 comprises 14 residues. In germline, CDR1 is WNHNN, CDR2 SYGVQD (reference sequence). CDR3 bases: TGCGCCAGCAGTGAGTCGACAGGGGCCTACGAGCAGTACTTC. This codes for CASSESTGAYEQYF.

A single count supports this clone. The chain recombines TRBV5-1 with TRBJ2-1; 9 nucleotides agree with TRBD2. The CDR3 extends over 16 amino acids. The germline V gene has CDR1 SGHRS and CDR2 YFSETQ. The trim removed 0 bases at V and 6 bases at J, leaving 7 bases unmatched. The CDR3 DNA is TGCGCCAGCAGCTTGGTATCCCTAGCGGGAACCAATGAGCAGTTCTTC. It yields the protein CASSLVSLAGTNEQFF.

This clone was detected only a few times. The chain uses TRBV19 and TRBJ1-1, with D perhaps matching TRBD1 (5 bases). The V gene's germline CDR1 is LNHDA and CDR2 SQIVND (reference sequence). The V and J ends lost 3 bases and 3 bases respectively, with 11 bases between them. The CDR3 spans 14 residues. CDR3 loop: CASSMSPGDTEAFF. The CDR3 coding sequence is TGTGCCAGTAGTATGTCTCCGGGGGACACTGAAGCTTTCTTT. Based on the CDR3 plus reference TRBV19 and TRBJ1-1, the full variable domain is DGGITQSPKYLFRKEGQNVTLSCEQNLNHDAMYWYRQDPGQGLRLIYYSQIVNDFQKGDIAEGYSVSREKKESFPLTVTSAQKNPTAFYLCASSMSPGDTEAFFGQGTRLTVV.

The rearrangement joins TRBV19 to TRBJ1-2; 8 nucleotides agree with TRBD1. With 5 bases clipped from V and 4 bases from J, the junction kept 9 bases outside the gene matches. Looked up from germline, CDR1 is LNHDA and CDR2 is SQIVND (reference sequence). This CDR3 has 15 amino acids. CDR3: CASSGDRHNSYGYTF. In DNA, the CDR3 is TGTGCCAGTAGTGGGGACAGGCACAATTCCTATGGCTACACCTTC.